This is a list of T cell receptor beta chains from one sample in a study of T cell responses to AZD1222 COVID-19 vaccine. The method was immunoSEQ multiplex PCR; TCRdb's version includes in-frame clones alone and lacks a portion of them. The sample carries roughly 100,000 clones, roughly 90% recorded once. Sequenced material: peripheral blood, taken on day 0 of AZD1222 vaccination. The receptors here all came from an adult in good health. Each CDR3 is given with its conserved first and last residue. D genes are given only for firm matches. Only part of the rows carry a size: once, few, many, or a class if the clone is expanded.

cdr3_nt: TGCGCCAGCAGCCAAGATTCGGGGGGCCTGCGGGGCGAAAAACTGTTTTTT
cdr3_aa: CASSQDSGGLRGEKLFF
j_call: TRBJ1-4
clone_size: NA
v_call: TRBV4-1
d_call: NA
cdr3_length: 17

cdr3_nt: TGTGCCAGCAGTGAATTGGTCCGGCGGAACACTGAAGCTTTCTTT
cdr3_aa: CASSELVRRNTEAFF
j_call: TRBJ1-1
clone_size: NA
v_call: TRBV6-1
d_call: NA
cdr3_length: 15

cdr3_nt: TGTGCCAGTAACCGGGACAGGGGAGACTACGAGCAGTACTTC
cdr3_aa: CASNRDRGDYEQYF
j_call: TRBJ2-7
clone_size: NA
v_call: TRBV6-5
d_call: TRBD1
cdr3_length: 14

cdr3_nt: TGTGCCAGCAGCCGGGGACAGCTATCATACAATGAGCAGTTCTTC
cdr3_aa: CASSRGQLSYNEQFF
j_call: TRBJ2-1
clone_size: NA
v_call: TRBV7-9
d_call: TRBD1
cdr3_length: 15

cdr3_nt: TGTGCCAGCAGCGTATCGACAGCCTCTGGCACAGATACGCAGTATTTT
cdr3_aa: CASSVSTASGTDTQYF
j_call: TRBJ2-3
clone_size: NA
v_call: TRBV9
d_call: NA
cdr3_length: 16

cdr3_nt: TGTGCCAGCAGCCGGGACCGAAATCAGCCCCAGCATTTT
cdr3_aa: CASSRDRNQPQHF
j_call: TRBJ1-5
clone_size: NA
v_call: TRBV7-3
d_call: NA
cdr3_length: 13

cdr3_nt: TGTGCCAGCAGTTTCTCACCCACCGGGGAGCTGTTTTTT
cdr3_aa: CASSFSPTGELFF
j_call: TRBJ2-2
clone_size: NA
v_call: TRBV27
d_call: NA
cdr3_length: 13

cdr3_nt: TGTGCCAGCAAACTTAGCGGGGATCTTCATTACGAGCAGTACTTC
cdr3_aa: CASKLSGDLHYEQYF
j_call: TRBJ2-7
clone_size: NA
v_call: TRBV2
d_call: TRBD2
cdr3_length: 15

cdr3_nt: TGTGCCAGCAGCTTAGCCGGGACAGCCGGGGAGCTGTTTTTT
cdr3_aa: CASSLAGTAGELFF
j_call: TRBJ2-2
clone_size: NA
v_call: TRBV11-2
d_call: TRBD1
cdr3_length: 14

cdr3_nt: TGTGCCAGCAGTCCCCACTTGAGGACTGAAGCTTTCTTT
cdr3_aa: CASSPHLRTEAFF
j_call: TRBJ1-1
clone_size: NA
v_call: TRBV28
d_call: NA
cdr3_length: 13

cdr3_nt: TGTGCCAACAGTTTAAGGACGGACTATGGCTACACCTTC
cdr3_aa: CANSLRTDYGYTF
j_call: TRBJ1-2
clone_size: NA
v_call: TRBV12-3/TRBV12-4
d_call: NA
cdr3_length: 13

cdr3_nt: TGTGCCAGTAGTATCGGGGCGGGGACCCATTACGAGCAGTACTTC
cdr3_aa: CASSIGAGTHYEQYF
j_call: TRBJ2-7
clone_size: NA
v_call: TRBV19
d_call: NA
cdr3_length: 15

cdr3_nt: TGTGCCAGCAGTGATAGCGGACTGAGGAATACGCAGTATTTT
cdr3_aa: CASSDSGLRNTQYF
j_call: TRBJ2-3
clone_size: NA
v_call: TRBV2
d_call: NA
cdr3_length: 14

cdr3_nt: TGTGCCAGCAGTCGACCTACAGGGGGCACACGAAATAGCTACGAGCAGTACTTC
cdr3_aa: CASSRPTGGTRNSYEQYF
j_call: TRBJ2-7
clone_size: NA
v_call: TRBV6-6
d_call: TRBD1
cdr3_length: 18

cdr3_nt: TGTGCCAGTAGTAAAAACTTGAACACCGGGGAGCTGTTTTTT
cdr3_aa: CASSKNLNTGELFF
j_call: TRBJ2-2
clone_size: NA
v_call: TRBV19
d_call: NA
cdr3_length: 14

cdr3_nt: TGTGCCAGCAGCCACCAGGGACTGGGGGACACTGAAGCTTTCTTT
cdr3_aa: CASSHQGLGDTEAFF
j_call: TRBJ1-1
clone_size: NA
v_call: TRBV3-1/TRBV3-2
d_call: NA
cdr3_length: 15

cdr3_nt: TGTGCCAGCAGCAAAGGGATGACCGGGGAGCTGTTTTTT
cdr3_aa: CASSKGMTGELFF
j_call: TRBJ2-2
clone_size: NA
v_call: TRBV21-1
d_call: NA
cdr3_length: 13

cdr3_nt: TGTGCCAGCCACGGGGGAGGAAAAGGCTACACCTTC
cdr3_aa: CASHGGGKGYTF
j_call: TRBJ1-2
clone_size: NA
v_call: TRBV28
d_call: NA
cdr3_length: 12

cdr3_nt: TGTGCCAGCACTAGAGCGACAGGGGCCTCCAATCAGCCCCAGCATTTT
cdr3_aa: CASTRATGASNQPQHF
j_call: TRBJ1-5
clone_size: NA
v_call: TRBV28
d_call: TRBD1
cdr3_length: 16

cdr3_nt: TGTGCCAGCAGCTTAGGCAGGGGAGGCAATCAGCCCCAGCATTTT
cdr3_aa: CASSLGRGGNQPQHF
j_call: TRBJ1-5
clone_size: NA
v_call: TRBV11-2
d_call: NA
cdr3_length: 15

cdr3_nt: TGTGCCAGCAGCCTCAAATGGGACGAGGGAGAGCAGTACTTC
cdr3_aa: CASSLKWDEGEQYF
j_call: TRBJ2-7
clone_size: once
v_call: TRBV2
d_call: NA
cdr3_length: 14

cdr3_nt: TGTGCCAGCAGCTTAGATCTATCGGCGGCCGCGAGGGGCGAAGCTTTCTTT
cdr3_aa: CASSLDLSAAARGEAFF
j_call: TRBJ1-1
clone_size: NA
v_call: TRBV11-2
d_call: NA
cdr3_length: 17

cdr3_nt: TGTGCCAGCAGCCAAGTCCGCTTGGGTGATGAGACCCAGTACTTC
cdr3_aa: CASSQVRLGDETQYF
j_call: TRBJ2-5
clone_size: few
v_call: TRBV3-1/TRBV3-2
d_call: NA
cdr3_length: 15

cdr3_nt: TGCGCCAGCAGCTTGGTTGGGGGGGAGACCCAGTACTTC
cdr3_aa: CASSLVGGETQYF
j_call: TRBJ2-5
clone_size: NA
v_call: TRBV5-1
d_call: NA
cdr3_length: 13

cdr3_nt: TGTGCCAGCAGGACGGGACGGAATAGCAATCAGCCCCAGCATTTT
cdr3_aa: CASRTGRNSNQPQHF
j_call: TRBJ1-5
clone_size: NA
v_call: TRBV27
d_call: NA
cdr3_length: 15

cdr3_nt: TGTGCCAGCAGCTTGCTACAAGTTCAAGAGACCCAGTACTTC
cdr3_aa: CASSLLQVQETQYF
j_call: TRBJ2-5
clone_size: NA
v_call: TRBV5-8
d_call: NA
cdr3_length: 14

cdr3_nt: TGTGCCAGCGCGAAAGTAGCGGGAGGGTACGAGCAGTACTTC
cdr3_aa: CASAKVAGGYEQYF
j_call: TRBJ2-7
clone_size: NA
v_call: TRBV19
d_call: TRBD2
cdr3_length: 14